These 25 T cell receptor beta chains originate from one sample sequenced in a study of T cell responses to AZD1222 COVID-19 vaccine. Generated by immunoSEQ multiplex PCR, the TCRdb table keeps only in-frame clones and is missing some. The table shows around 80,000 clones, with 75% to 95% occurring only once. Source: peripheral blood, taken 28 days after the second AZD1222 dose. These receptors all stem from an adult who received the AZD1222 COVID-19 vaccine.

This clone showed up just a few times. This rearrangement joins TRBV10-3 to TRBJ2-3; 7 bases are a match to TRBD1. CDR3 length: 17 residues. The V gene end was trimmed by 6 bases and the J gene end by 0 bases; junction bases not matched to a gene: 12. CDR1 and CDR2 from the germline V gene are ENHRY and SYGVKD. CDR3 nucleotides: TGTGCCATCAGCGGACAGGTTGGGTTTACTAGCACAGATACGCAGTATTTT. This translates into CAISGQVGFTSTDTQYF.

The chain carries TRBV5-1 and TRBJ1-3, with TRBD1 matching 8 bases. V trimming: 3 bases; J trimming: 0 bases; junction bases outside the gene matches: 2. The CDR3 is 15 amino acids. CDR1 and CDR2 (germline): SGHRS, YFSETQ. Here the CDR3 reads CASSSQGASGNTIYF. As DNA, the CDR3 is TGCGCCAGCAGCTCCCAGGGGGCCTCTGGAAACACCATATATTTT.

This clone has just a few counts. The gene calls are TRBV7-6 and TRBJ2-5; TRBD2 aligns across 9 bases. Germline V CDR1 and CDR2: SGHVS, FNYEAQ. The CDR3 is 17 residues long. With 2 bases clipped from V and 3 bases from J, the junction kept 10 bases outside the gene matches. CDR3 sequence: CASSLNGGRVGKETQYF. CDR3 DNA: TGTGCCAGCAGCTTAAACGGCGGGAGGGTGGGGAAAGAGACCCAGTACTTC.

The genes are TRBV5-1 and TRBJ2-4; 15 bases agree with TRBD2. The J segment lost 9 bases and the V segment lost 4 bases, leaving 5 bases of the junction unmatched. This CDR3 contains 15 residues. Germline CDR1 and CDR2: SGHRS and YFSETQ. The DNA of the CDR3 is TGCGCCAGCAGCCTGGGACTAGCGGGAGGCGGCATTCAGTACTTC. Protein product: CASSLGLAGGGIQYF.

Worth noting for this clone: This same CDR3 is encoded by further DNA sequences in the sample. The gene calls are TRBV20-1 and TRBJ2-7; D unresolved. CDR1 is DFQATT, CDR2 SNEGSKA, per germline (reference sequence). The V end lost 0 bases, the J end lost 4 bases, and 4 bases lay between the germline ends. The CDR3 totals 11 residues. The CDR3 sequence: CSARDLYEQYF. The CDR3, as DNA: TGCAGTGCTAGAGACTTGTACGAGCAGTACTTC.

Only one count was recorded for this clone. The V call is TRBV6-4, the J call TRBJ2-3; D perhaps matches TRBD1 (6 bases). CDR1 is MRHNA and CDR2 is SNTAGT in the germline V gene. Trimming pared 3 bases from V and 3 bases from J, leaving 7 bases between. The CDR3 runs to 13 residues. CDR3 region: CASSEGGTDTQYF. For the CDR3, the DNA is TGTGCCAGCAGTGAAGGGGGAACAGATACGCAGTATTTT.

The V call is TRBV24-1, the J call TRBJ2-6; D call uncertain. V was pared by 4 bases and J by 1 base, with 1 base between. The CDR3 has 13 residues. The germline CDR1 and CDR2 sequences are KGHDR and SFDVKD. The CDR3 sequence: CATSESGANVLTF. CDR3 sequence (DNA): TGTGCCACCAGTGAATCTGGGGCCAACGTCCTGACTTTC.

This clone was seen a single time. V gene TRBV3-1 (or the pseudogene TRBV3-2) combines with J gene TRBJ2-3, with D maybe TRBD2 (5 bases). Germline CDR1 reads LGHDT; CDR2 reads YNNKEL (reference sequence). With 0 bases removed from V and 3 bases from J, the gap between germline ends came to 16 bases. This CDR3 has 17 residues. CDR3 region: CASSQDRPGISTDTQYF. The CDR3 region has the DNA TGTGCCAGCAGCCAAGATCGCCCGGGAATTAGTACAGATACGCAGTATTTT.

The CDR3 reads CASSTNRGSSYNEQFF. In DNA, the CDR3 is TGCGCCAGCAGCACCAACAGGGGAAGCTCCTACAATGAGCAGTTCTTC. This sequence joins TRBV5-1 and TRBJ2-1; 7 nucleotides match TRBD1. Looked up from germline, CDR1 is SGHRS and CDR2 is YFSETQ. Trimming took 4 bases from V and 0 from J; bases not matched to a gene: 7. The CDR3 sequence is 16 residues long.

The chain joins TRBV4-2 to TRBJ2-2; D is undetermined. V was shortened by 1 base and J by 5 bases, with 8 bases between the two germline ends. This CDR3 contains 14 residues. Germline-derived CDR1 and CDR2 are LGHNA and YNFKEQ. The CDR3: CASSQASVTGELFF. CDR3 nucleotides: TGTGCCAGCAGCCAAGCGTCCGTAACCGGGGAGCTGTTTTTT.

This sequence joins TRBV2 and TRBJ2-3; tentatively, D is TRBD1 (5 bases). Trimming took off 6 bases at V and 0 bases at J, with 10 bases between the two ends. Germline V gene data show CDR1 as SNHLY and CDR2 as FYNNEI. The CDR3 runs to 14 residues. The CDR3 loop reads CASRATASTDTQYF. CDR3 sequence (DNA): TGTGCCAGCAGGGCGACAGCGAGCACAGATACGCAGTATTTT.

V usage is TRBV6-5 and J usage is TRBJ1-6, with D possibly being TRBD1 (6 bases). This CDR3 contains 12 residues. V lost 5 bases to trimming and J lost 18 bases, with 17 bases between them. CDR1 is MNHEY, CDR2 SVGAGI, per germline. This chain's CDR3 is CASSRGLTGPHF. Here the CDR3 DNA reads TGTGCCAGCAGTCGTGGACTGACAGGCCCCCACTTT.

Here the CDR3 DNA reads TGCGCCAGCACCCGGGAGGGACTAGCGGGAGCATATGAGCAGTTCTTC. Its protein product is CASTREGLAGAYEQFF. This chain links TRBV5-1 with TRBJ2-1; TRBD2 agrees at 14 bases. The CDR3 is made up of 16 amino acids. Germline CDR1 is SGHRS and CDR2 is YFSETQ. V shed 6 bases, J shed 8 bases, and the junction held 10 bases outside the gene matches.

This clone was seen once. DNA of the CDR3: TGTGCCAGCAGCGTACTAGCGGGAGAAGAGACCCAGTACTTC. Its protein is CASSVLAGEETQYF. V and J are TRBV9 and TRBJ2-5; 10 bases map to TRBD2. The CDR3 is 14 amino acids. Trimming took 1 base from V and 3 from J; bases not matched to a gene: 0. In germline, CDR1 is SGDLS, CDR2 YYNGEE.

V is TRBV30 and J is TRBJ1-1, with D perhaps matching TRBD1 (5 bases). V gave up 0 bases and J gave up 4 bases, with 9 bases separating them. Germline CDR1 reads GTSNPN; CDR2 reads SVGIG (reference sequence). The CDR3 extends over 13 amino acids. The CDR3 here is CAWSVLGGTEAFF. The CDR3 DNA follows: TGTGCCTGGAGTGTACTGGGGGGCACTGAAGCTTTCTTT. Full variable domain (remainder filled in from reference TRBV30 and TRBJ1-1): SQTIHQWPATLVQPVGSPLSLECTVEGTSNPNLYWYRQAAGRGLQLLFYSVGIGQISSEVPQNLSASRPQDRQFILSSKKLLLSDSGFYLCAWSVLGGTEAFFGQGTRLTVV.

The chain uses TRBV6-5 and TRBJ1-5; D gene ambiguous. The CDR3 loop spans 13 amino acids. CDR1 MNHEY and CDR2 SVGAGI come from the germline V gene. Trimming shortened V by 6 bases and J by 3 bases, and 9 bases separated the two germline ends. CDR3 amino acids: CASSQENNQPQHF. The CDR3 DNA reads TGTGCCAGCAGCCAGGAGAACAATCAGCCCCAGCATTTT.

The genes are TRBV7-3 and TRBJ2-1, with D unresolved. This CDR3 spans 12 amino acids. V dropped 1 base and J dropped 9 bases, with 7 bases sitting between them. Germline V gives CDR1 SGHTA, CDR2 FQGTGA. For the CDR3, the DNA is TGTGCCAGCAGCTTAATAAGAAGTGAGCAGTTCTTC. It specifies CASSLIRSEQFF.

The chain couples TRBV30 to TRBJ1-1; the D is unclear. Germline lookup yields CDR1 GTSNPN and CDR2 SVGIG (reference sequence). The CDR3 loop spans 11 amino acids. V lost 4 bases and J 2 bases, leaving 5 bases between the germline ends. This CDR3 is CAWKDNTEAFF. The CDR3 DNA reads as TGTGCCTGGAAGGACAACACTGAAGCTTTCTTT.

The CDR3 region has the DNA TGTGCCTGGAGTGAGGGGGGGGCAAGCCCCCAGCATTTT. Amino acids: CAWSEGGASPQHF. V is TRBV30 and J is TRBJ1-5; weak D call: TRBD1 (6 bases). This CDR3 comprises 13 residues. Looked up from germline, CDR1 is GTSNPN and CDR2 is SVGIG (reference sequence). V shed 1 base and J shed 10 bases, with 14 bases lying between them.

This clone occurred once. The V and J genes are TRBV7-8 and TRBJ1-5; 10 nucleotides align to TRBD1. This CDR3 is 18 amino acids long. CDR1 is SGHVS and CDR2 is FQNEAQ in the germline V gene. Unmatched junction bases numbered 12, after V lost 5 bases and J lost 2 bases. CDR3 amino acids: CASSRAPGQGSGNQPQHF. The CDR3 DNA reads TGTGCCAGCAGCCGAGCCCCGGGACAGGGGTCGGGCAATCAGCCCCAGCATTTT.

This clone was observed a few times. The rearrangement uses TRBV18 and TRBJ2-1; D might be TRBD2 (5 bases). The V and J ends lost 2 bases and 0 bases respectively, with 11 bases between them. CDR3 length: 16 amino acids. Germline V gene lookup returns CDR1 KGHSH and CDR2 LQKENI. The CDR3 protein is CASSPAGIHSYNEQFF. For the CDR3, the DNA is TGTGCCAGCTCACCAGCCGGGATTCACTCCTACAATGAGCAGTTCTTC. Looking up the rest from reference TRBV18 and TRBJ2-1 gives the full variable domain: NAGVMQNPRHLVRRRGQEARLRCSPMKGHSHVYWYRQLPEEGLKFMVYLQKENIIDESGMPKERFSAEFPKEGPSILRIQQVVRGDSAAYFCASSPAGIHSYNEQFFGPGTRLTVL.

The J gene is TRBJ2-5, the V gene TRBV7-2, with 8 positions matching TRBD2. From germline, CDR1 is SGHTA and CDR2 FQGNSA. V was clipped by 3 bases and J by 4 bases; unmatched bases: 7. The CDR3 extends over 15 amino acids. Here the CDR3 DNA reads TGTGCCAGCAGCTTTACAGCGGGAGTCGTAGAGACCCAGTACTTC. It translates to CASSFTAGVVETQYF. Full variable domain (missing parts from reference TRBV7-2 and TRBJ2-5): GAGVSQSPSNKVTEKGKDVELRCDPISGHTALYWYRQSLGQGLEFLIYFQGNSAPDKSGLPSDRFSAERTGGSVSTLTIQRTQQEDSAVYLCASSFTAGVVETQYFGPGTRLLVL.

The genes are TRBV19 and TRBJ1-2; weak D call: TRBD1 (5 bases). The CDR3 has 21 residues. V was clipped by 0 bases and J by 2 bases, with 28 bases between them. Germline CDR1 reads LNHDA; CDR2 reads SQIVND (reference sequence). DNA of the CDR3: TGTGCCAGTAGTATAGATCGCGACCCACCGGGACGGAGGCCCCGCAACTATGGCTACACCTTC. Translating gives CASSIDRDPPGRRPRNYGYTF.

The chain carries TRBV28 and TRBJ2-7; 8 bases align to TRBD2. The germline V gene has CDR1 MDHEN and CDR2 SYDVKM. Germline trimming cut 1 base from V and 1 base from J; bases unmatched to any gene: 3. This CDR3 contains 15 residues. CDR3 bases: TGTGCCAGCAGTTTATTGAGCGGGAGTTCCTACGAGCAGTACTTC. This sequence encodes CASSLLSGSSYEQYF. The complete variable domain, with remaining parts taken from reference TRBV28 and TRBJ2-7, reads DVKVTQSSRYLVKRTGEKVFLECVQDMDHENMFWYRQDPGLGLRLIYFSYDVKMKEKGDIPEGYSVSREKKERFSLILESASTNQTSMYLCASSLLSGSSYEQYFGPGTRLTVT.

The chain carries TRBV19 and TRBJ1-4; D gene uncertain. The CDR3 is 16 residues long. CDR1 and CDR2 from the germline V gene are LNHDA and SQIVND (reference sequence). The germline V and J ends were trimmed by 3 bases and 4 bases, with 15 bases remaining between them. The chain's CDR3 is CASSISTISLNEKLFF. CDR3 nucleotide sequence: TGTGCCAGTAGTATCTCAACTATCTCCCTTAATGAAAAACTGTTTTTT. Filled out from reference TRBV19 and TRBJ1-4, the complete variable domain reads DGGITQSPKYLFRKEGQNVTLSCEQNLNHDAMYWYRQDPGQGLRLIYYSQIVNDFQKGDIAEGYSVSREKKESFPLTVTSAQKNPTAFYLCASSISTISLNEKLFFGSGTQLSVL.